This TCR beta chain was retrieved from a study of response to subunit inactivated influenza vaccine. Broader study findings: Authors suggested that a seasonal influenza vaccination recruits few new T cells each time.

This CDR3 has 14 residues. Germline V CDR1 and CDR2: SGHRS, YFSETQ. TCRdb passed the RT-PCR reads through MiXCR, listing each CDR3 protein once. The repertoire holds some 800,000 distinct CDR3 sequences, with 21% as singletons. As for this clonotype: Its antigen is not known. A junction boundary mismatches the germline segment, possibly from a read error.

Sample: PBMCs from blood, taken around 5 days after vaccination. The chain carries TRBV5-1 and TRBJ2-2; D is undetermined. This clonotype was obtained from a man aged 45-65 years who received an inactivated influenza vaccine. DNA for the CDR3: TGCGCCAGGGGCTTGAGGCTGAACTCCGGGGAGCTGTTTTTT. Its translation: CARGLRLNSGELFF. Full variable domain (outside the CDR3, taken from reference TRBV5-1 and TRBJ2-2): KAGVTQTPRYLIKTRGQQVTLSCSPISGHRSVSWYQQTPGQGLQFLFEYFSETQRNKGNFPGRFSGRQFSNSRSEMNVSTLELGDSALYLCARGLRLNSGELFFGEGSRLTVL.